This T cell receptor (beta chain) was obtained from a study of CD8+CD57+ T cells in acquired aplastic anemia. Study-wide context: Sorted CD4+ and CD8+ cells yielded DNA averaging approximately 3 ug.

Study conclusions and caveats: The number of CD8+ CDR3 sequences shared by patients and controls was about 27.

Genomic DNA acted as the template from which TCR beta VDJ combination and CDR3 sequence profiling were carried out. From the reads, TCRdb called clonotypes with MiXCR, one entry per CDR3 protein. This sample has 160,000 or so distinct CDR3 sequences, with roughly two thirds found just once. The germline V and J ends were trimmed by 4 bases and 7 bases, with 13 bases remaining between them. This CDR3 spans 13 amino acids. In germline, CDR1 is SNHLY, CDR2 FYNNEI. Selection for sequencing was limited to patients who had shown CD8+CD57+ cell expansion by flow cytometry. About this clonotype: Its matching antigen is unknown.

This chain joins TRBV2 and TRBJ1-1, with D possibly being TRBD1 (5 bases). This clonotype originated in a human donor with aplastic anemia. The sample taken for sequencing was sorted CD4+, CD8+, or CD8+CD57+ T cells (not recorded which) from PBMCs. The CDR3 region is CASSVAGTGEAFF. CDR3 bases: TGTGCCAGCAGTGTTGCGGGGACGGGTGAAGCTTTCTTT.